This T cell receptor beta chain was found in a study of cytomegalovirus exposure and HLA in healthy donors. Germline lookup yields CDR1 LNHDA and CDR2 SQIVND (reference sequence). Trimming took 5 bases from V and 4 from J, leaving 11 bases between them. This CDR3 is 13 amino acids long. Healthy donors of bone marrow made up the group. Primers: 60 Vbeta forward and 13 Jbeta reverse. Clones were read by immunoSEQ multiplex PCR, and TCRdb kept only the in-frame ones, dropping some. Of 140,000 or so clones listed, around 80% were seen once; the top ten hold around 8.8%. The chain uses TRBV19 and TRBJ2-5; perhaps TRBD2 as D (8 bases). This TCR derives from a woman aged 55-69 years in good health and CMV-seropositive. The specimen was PBMCs. CDR3 sequence (DNA): TGTGCCAGTAGTCGGGAGGGGGCAGAGACCCAGTACTTC. This translates into CASSREGAETQYF.